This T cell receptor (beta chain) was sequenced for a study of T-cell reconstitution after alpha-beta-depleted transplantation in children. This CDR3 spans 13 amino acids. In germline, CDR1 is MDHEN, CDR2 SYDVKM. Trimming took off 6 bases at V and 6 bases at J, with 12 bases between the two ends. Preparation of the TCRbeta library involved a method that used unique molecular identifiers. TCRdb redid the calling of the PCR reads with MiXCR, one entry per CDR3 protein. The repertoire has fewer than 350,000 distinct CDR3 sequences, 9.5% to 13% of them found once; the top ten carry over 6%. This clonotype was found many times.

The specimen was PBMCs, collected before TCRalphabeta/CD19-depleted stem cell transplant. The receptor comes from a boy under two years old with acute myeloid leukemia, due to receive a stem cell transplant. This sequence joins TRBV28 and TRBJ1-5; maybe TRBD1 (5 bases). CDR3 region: CASRPSGSQPQHF. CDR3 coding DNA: TGTGCCAGCAGACCGTCAGGGAGTCAGCCCCAGCATTTT.